One and the same sample provided the 25 T cell receptor beta chains below, sequenced in a study of blood T cell repertoires in COVID-19. The data were produced by immunoSEQ multiplex PCR, yet TCRdb's version contains in-frame clones alone and is incomplete. This table has about 220,000 clones, around 89% appearing once. The sequenced sample was PBMCs or T cells enriched from blood (not recorded which). These receptors were collected from a woman aged 18-30 years in a cohort exposed to, infected with or recovered from COVID-19 (not recorded which).

The chain's CDR3 is CASSLDGSQRYQPQHF. CDR3 nucleotide sequence: TGTGCCAGCAGCTTGGATGGGTCCCAGAGGTATCAGCCCCAGCATTTT. This rearrangement joins TRBV5-5 to TRBJ1-5; no firm D call. This CDR3 is built from 16 residues. Germline lookup yields CDR1 SGHKS and CDR2 YYEKEE (reference sequence). Trimming left V 0 bases short and J 5 bases short, with 15 bases between.

The chain has TRBV6-1 and TRBJ2-3; the match to TRBD2 covers 8 bases. Germline V gives CDR1 MNHNS, CDR2 SASEGT. J lost 2 bases, V lost 4 bases, and 11 bases had no gene match. The CDR3 extends over 17 amino acids. CDR3 amino acids: CASSVAGAGAFTDTQYF. The CDR3 DNA sequence: TGTGCCAGCAGTGTGGCGGGAGCGGGGGCTTTCACAGATACGCAGTATTTT.

The rearrangement joins TRBV27 to TRBJ2-7, with TRBD1 identical over 8 bases. CDR1 is MNHEY, CDR2 SMNVEV, per germline (reference sequence). The CDR3 loop spans 13 amino acids. J lost 6 bases, V lost 3 bases, and 4 bases had no gene match. The CDR3 nucleotides are TGTGCCAGCAGTTTGACAGGGGTCGGCGAGCAGTACTTC. Encoded protein: CASSLTGVGEQYF.

This clone was seen only once. The CDR3 nucleotides read TGTGCCAGCTCACCACCGGGGACAGGGGGCCTGAACACCGGGGAGCTGTTTTTT. Amino acid sequence: CASSPPGTGGLNTGELFF. The chain links TRBV18 to TRBJ2-2, with 12 nucleotides matching TRBD1. The V gene's germline CDR1 is KGHSH and CDR2 LQKENI. There are 18 residues in the CDR3. With 0 bases clipped from V and 1 base from J, the junction kept 3 bases outside the gene matches.

The V gene is TRBV2, the J gene TRBJ1-5; possible D gene TRBD1, 6 bases. The CDR3 has 14 residues. Germline V gene data show CDR1 as SNHLY and CDR2 as FYNNEI. V dropped 6 bases and J dropped 0 bases, with 9 bases sitting between them. This chain's CDR3 is CASSVQGSNQPQHF. CDR3 nucleotides: TGTGCCAGCAGCGTACAGGGTAGCAATCAGCCCCAGCATTTT.

In this sample, this clone turned up once. The J gene is TRBJ1-5, the V gene TRBV23-1; TRBD1 aligns across 9 bases. TRBV23-1 belongs to the ORF category, with a function that is uncertain. J lost 6 bases, V lost 3 bases, and 6 bases had no gene match. The CDR3 spans 15 residues. CDR3: CASSQDTGGCQPQHF. CDR3 DNA sequence: TGCGCCAGCAGTCAGGATACAGGGGGCTGTCAGCCCCAGCATTTT.

The chain combines TRBV5-6 with TRBJ2-5; the D gene is possibly TRBD1 (6 bases). Germline values: CDR1 SGHDT, CDR2 YYEEEE. The CDR3 is 14 amino acids. Trimming took off 4 bases at V and 3 bases at J, with 13 bases between the two ends. CDR3: CASSEHRVEETQYF. DNA for the CDR3: TGTGCCAGCAGCGAACACAGGGTTGAAGAGACCCAGTACTTC.

V is TRBV19 and J is TRBJ2-5; a weak D match, TRBD2 (6 bases). The CDR3 has 12 amino acids. Looked up from germline, CDR1 is LNHDA and CDR2 is SQIVND (reference sequence). V was pared by 11 bases and J by 1 base, with 11 bases between. The CDR3 DNA sequence: TGTGCCGTGGGGGGAAGCCAAGAGACCCAGTACTTC. The encoded protein is CAVGGSQETQYF.

The chain has TRBV2 and TRBJ2-2; 7 nucleotides align to TRBD1. V was clipped by 6 bases and J by 6 bases; unmatched bases: 7. CDR1 and CDR2 from the germline V gene are SNHLY and FYNNEI. CDR3 size: 14 residues. CDR3: CASRTGSNPGELFF. The CDR3 nucleotides read TGTGCCAGCAGGACAGGGAGTAATCCCGGGGAGCTGTTTTTT.

CDR3 sequence: CASSFETQNGYTF. The CDR3 DNA reads as TGTGCCAGCAGTTTCGAGACACAAAATGGCTACACCTTC. The chain links TRBV12-3 or TRBV12-4 to TRBJ1-2; D gene unclear. Trimming removed 3 bases at V and 6 bases at J, with 11 bases between. CDR3 length: 13 amino acids.

The CDR3 DNA follows: TGCGCCAGCACCGGCGGGTTTAGCACAGATACGCAGTATTTT. Translating gives CASTGGFSTDTQYF. The chain links TRBV5-1 to TRBJ2-3; TRBD2 is a possible D gene (5 bases). CDR1 and CDR2 (germline): SGHRS, YFSETQ. Trimming stripped 6 bases from V and 0 bases from J, with 11 bases between. The CDR3 has 14 amino acids.

This chain uses TRBV3-1 (or the pseudogene TRBV3-2) with TRBJ2-4; 7 nucleotides agree with TRBD1. With 4 bases clipped from V and 1 base from J, the junction kept 13 bases outside the gene matches. CDR3 length: 18 residues. CDR1 LGHDT and CDR2 YNNKEL come from the germline V gene (reference sequence). The CDR3 DNA is TGTGCCAGCAGCCCCCGGACAGGCCCGGCGAGGGCCAAAAACATTCAGTACTTC. It is translated as CASSPRTGPARAKNIQYF.

The gene calls are TRBV11-3 and TRBJ2-1; 10 nucleotides align to TRBD2. V was clipped by 4 bases and J by 8 bases; unmatched bases: 8. Per germline, CDR1 SGHNT and CDR2 YENEEA. This CDR3 region has 15 residues. The CDR3 sequence is CASSYPSSGSDEQFF. DNA for the CDR3: TGTGCCAGCAGCTACCCCTCTAGCGGGAGCGATGAGCAGTTCTTC. Using reference TRBV11-3 and TRBJ2-1 for the parts outside the CDR3, the full variable domain is EAGVVQSPRYKIIEKKQPVAFWCNPISGHNTLYWYLQNLGQGPELLIRYENEEAVDDSQLPKDRFSAERLKGVDSTLKIQPAELGDSAVYLCASSYPSSGSDEQFFGPGTRLTVL.

The rearrangement links TRBV24-1 to TRBJ2-1; 14 positions agree with TRBD2. Germline CDR1 is KGHDR and CDR2 is SFDVKD. The ends lost 0 bases at V and 10 bases at J; junction bases unmatched: 4. The CDR3 extends over 16 amino acids. The CDR3 region is CATSDLVTSGRGEQFF. CDR3 DNA sequence: TGTGCCACCAGTGATTTGGTGACTAGCGGGAGGGGCGAGCAGTTCTTC.

V gene TRBV6-5 combines with J gene TRBJ2-1; 9 bases agree with TRBD1. The trim removed 2 bases at V and 6 bases at J, leaving 8 bases unmatched. The CDR3 is 16 amino acids. The germline V gene has CDR1 MNHEY and CDR2 SVGAGI. This CDR3 is CASSYRTGEDFNEQFF. As DNA, the CDR3 is TGTGCCAGCAGTTACAGGACAGGGGAGGATTTCAATGAGCAGTTCTTC.

This sequence joins TRBV28 and TRBJ1-5; D not certain. Germline CDR1 reads MDHEN; CDR2 reads SYDVKM. V was shortened by 2 bases and J by 4 bases, with 12 bases between the two germline ends. This CDR3 is built from 15 residues. DNA for the CDR3: TGTGCCAGCAGTTTAATTACAGCATTAAATCAGCCCCAGCATTTT. It encodes CASSLITALNQPQHF.

Of note for this clone: The junction differs from germline at one of its ends, possibly a read error. CDR3 residues: CASSQTGGDLSIDTQYF. Here the CDR3 DNA reads TGTGCCAGCAGCCAAACTGGCGGGGACCTTAGCATAGATACGCAGTATTTT. The chain combines TRBV3-1 (or the pseudogene TRBV3-2) with TRBJ2-3; TRBD2 might be the D (6 bases). The germline V gene has CDR1 LGHDT and CDR2 YNNKEL (reference sequence). The CDR3 covers 17 residues.

The genes are TRBV7-2 and TRBJ1-6; D perhaps matches TRBD1 (5 bases). Trimming shortened V by 4 bases and J by 9 bases, and 13 bases separated the two germline ends. Per germline, CDR1 SGHTA and CDR2 FQGNSA. The CDR3 has 14 amino acids. As DNA, the CDR3 is TGTGCCAGCAGCTGGGGGGAGACCAGTTCACCCCTCCACTTT. Protein sequence: CASSWGETSSPLHF. The full variable domain, rest sourced from reference TRBV7-2 and TRBJ1-6, is GAGVSQSPSNKVTEKGKDVELRCDPISGHTALYWYRQSLGQGLEFLIYFQGNSAPDKSGLPSDRFSAERTGGSVSTLTIQRTQQEDSAVYLCASSWGETSSPLHFGNGTRLTVT.

The chain recombines TRBV7-9 with TRBJ2-7; D unclear. The CDR3 loop spans 12 amino acids. Trimming left V 1 base short and J 2 bases short, with 3 bases between. The germline V gene encodes CDR1 SEHNR and CDR2 FQNEAQ (reference sequence). The CDR3 DNA sequence: TGTGCCAGCAGCTTAGTTACCTACGAGCAGTACTTC. Protein sequence: CASSLVTYEQYF.

The rearrangement joins TRBV28 to TRBJ1-1; 7 positions match TRBD1. The V gene's germline CDR1 is MDHEN and CDR2 SYDVKM. The junction had 8 bases not matched to a gene; V was cut back by 3 bases and J by 4 bases. The CDR3 loop spans 15 amino acids. The CDR3 is CASSLPNRGFTEAFF. In DNA form, the CDR3 reads TGTGCCAGCAGTTTGCCAAACAGGGGTTTCACTGAAGCTTTCTTT.

The V call is TRBV19, the J call TRBJ1-2; D might be TRBD1 (6 bases). CDR3 size: 14 residues. The germline gives CDR1 LNHDA, CDR2 SQIVND (reference sequence). V was trimmed by 7 bases and J by 4 bases, leaving 16 bases between them. The CDR3 loop reads CASKRDRDTYGYTF. CDR3 bases: TGTGCCAGTAAGAGGGACCGGGACACCTATGGCTACACCTTC.

This chain links TRBV6-5 with TRBJ2-7, with D possibly matching TRBD1 (5 bases). Trimming removed 6 bases from V and 0 bases from J, with 9 bases in between. Per germline, CDR1 MNHEY and CDR2 SVGAGI. There are 13 residues in the CDR3. CDR3 coding DNA: TGTGCCAGCAGCAACAGGCGCTCCTACGAGCAGTACTTC. Translated: CASSNRRSYEQYF.

The J gene is TRBJ1-1, the V gene TRBV6-5, with a weak D call TRBD1 (5 bases). Trimming pared 8 bases from V and 6 bases from J, leaving 19 bases between. Germline lookup yields CDR1 MNHEY and CDR2 SVGAGI. The CDR3 has 14 amino acids. The CDR3 region is CASALFDRGSEAFF. CDR3 DNA: TGTGCCAGCGCCCTGTTCGACAGAGGTTCTGAAGCTTTCTTT.

V gene TRBV9 combines with J gene TRBJ2-3; tentative D call: TRBD1 (5 bases). Trimming took off 4 bases at V and 0 bases at J, with 15 bases between the two ends. Looked up from germline, CDR1 is SGDLS and CDR2 is YYNGEE. CDR3 length: 16 amino acids. The CDR3 DNA reads TGTGCCAGCAGCACAGCAGGGTTATCTAGCACAGATACGCAGTATTTT. Encoded protein: CASSTAGLSSTDTQYF. Full variable domain (missing parts from reference TRBV9 and TRBJ2-3): DSGVTQTPKHLITATGQRVTLRCSPRSGDLSVYWYQQSLDQGLQFLIQYYNGEERAKGNILERFSAQQFPDLHSELNLSSLELGDSALYFCASSTAGLSSTDTQYFGPGTRLTVL.

The V gene is TRBV9, the J gene TRBJ1-6; a weak D match, TRBD1 (5 bases). This CDR3 has 18 amino acids. Germline values: CDR1 SGDLS, CDR2 YYNGEE. V was shortened by 0 bases and J by 1 base, with 14 bases between the two germline ends. The CDR3 spells CASSVGPGKGSYNSPLHF. The DNA of the CDR3 is TGTGCCAGCAGCGTAGGTCCAGGGAAAGGTTCCTATAATTCACCCCTCCACTTT.